This TCR beta chain is from a study of T cells in Graves' hyperthyroidism and ophthalmopathy. Study-level points and caveats: Most thyroid-expanded clonotypes above 0.001 were also found in blood.

CDR3 length: 13 residues. From germline, CDR1 is DFQATT and CDR2 SNEGSKA (reference sequence). The V gene lost 6 bases and the J gene lost 1 base, with 11 bases spanning the gap. The investigators amplified TCR beta CDR3 regions from RNA transcripts. The HTBI primer set drove a first-round RT-PCR of the TCR CDR3. Each CDR3 protein is one row after TCRdb ran MiXCR on the multiplex PCR reads. The sample holds 300,000 to 450,000 distinct CDR3 sequences; roughly 12% are singletons and the top ten take less than 25%. This clonotype was detected ten times or more. Its antigen is unidentified. The sample taken for sequencing was blood. The sequence derives from a man aged 25-45 years with Graves' hyperthyroidism that later progressed to Graves' ophthalmopathy. The chain couples TRBV20-1 to TRBJ2-3; D possibly corresponds to TRBD2 (6 bases). The CDR3 DNA reads TGCAGTGCGTCGGGACTGTGCACAGATACGCAGTATTTT. Translated, it gives CSASGLCTDTQYF.